The entry below describes one TCR beta chain. What it binds is not known. The PCR made use of 60 Vbeta and 13 Jbeta primers. The assay was immunoSEQ multiplex PCR, and TCRdb's table has in-frame clones only and misses some. The profile covers around 180,000 clones, with around 80% appearing a single time and around 1.2% taken by the ten largest. This entry comes from a study of cytomegalovirus exposure and HLA in healthy donors. Notes on the study in general: Most subjects' HLA-A and HLA-B alleles were reportedly predicted from TCR beta sequences. Across donors, presence/absence analyses took sequencing depth to be roughly uniform. When a later analysis compared HLA-associated TCR beta chains with equally common others, the HLA-associated chains turned out to be more clonally expanded and to have lower generation probabilities. Cytomegalovirus-associated status was assigned to about 170 TCR beta chains.

From germline, CDR1 is SGHTA and CDR2 FQGTGA. Trimming shortened V by 2 bases and J by 3 bases, and 8 bases separated the two germline ends. This CDR3 contains 13 residues. The chain combines TRBV7-3 with TRBJ2-7; D ambiguous. This receptor was obtained from a girl aged 2 to 10 in good health and CMV-seropositive. Sequencing was performed on PBMCs. Written as DNA, the CDR3 is TGTGCCAGCAGCTTATTTGCGGACTACGAGCAGTACTTC. It encodes CASSLFADYEQYF.